Listed here are 17 T cell receptor beta chains from one sample, sequenced in a study of blood T cells in healthy people across ages. Combining a sample-barcoded 5' primer with a J-beta primer mix, a second PCR ran for roughly 6 to 12 cycles. Each CDR3 protein gets one entry after TCRdb re-called the 5' RACE reads with MiXCR. The table includes more than 1,000,000 distinct CDR3 sequences, 20% to 25% detected once. This sample was also put to use in a study of T cells of mothers and their children.

The source material was blood. Receptors were obtained from a girl aged 2-10 years in good health.

The rearrangement links TRBV20-1 to TRBJ1-4, with TRBD1 as a possible D gene (6 bases). CDR1 is DFQATT, CDR2 SNEGSKA, per germline (reference sequence). Trimming left V 0 bases short and J 6 bases short, with 14 bases between. The CDR3 has 15 residues. The CDR3 here is CSARDPRGQDEKLFF. The CDR3 DNA is TGCAGTGCTAGAGATCCCAGGGGTCAGGATGAAAAACTGTTTTTT.

The chain has TRBV29-1 and TRBJ2-1, with D unclear. The germline CDR1 and CDR2 sequences are SQVTM and ANQGSEA. Trimming stripped 4 bases from V and 5 bases from J, with 15 bases between. The length of the CDR3 is 14 residues. The CDR3 reads CSVGLMAVHNEQFF. The CDR3 nucleotides read TGCAGCGTTGGGTTAATGGCTGTCCACAATGAGCAGTTCTTC.

J is TRBJ1-4 and V is TRBV29-1; no reliable D call. Trimming took 4 bases from V and 7 from J, leaving 10 bases between them. Germline V CDR1 and CDR2: SQVTM, ANQGSEA. This CDR3 spans 12 amino acids. CDR3 bases: TGCAGCGTTGGCTTTCGAGGTGAAAAACTGTTTTTT. Protein product: CSVGFRGEKLFF.

This clonotype was seen repeatedly, ten times or more. The chain is built from TRBV27 and TRBJ2-5; D might be TRBD1 (6 bases). This CDR3 region has 14 residues. V was trimmed by 8 bases and J by 1 base, leaving 14 bases between them. Germline CDR1 MNHEY, CDR2 SMNVEV (reference sequence). The CDR3 sequence: CASAARDIQETQYF. CDR3 nucleotide sequence: TGTGCCAGCGCCGCCCGGGACATCCAAGAGACCCAGTACTTC.

This clonotype was observed at least ten times. This chain links TRBV20-1 with TRBJ2-1, with unresolved D. The ends were cut back, 3 bases at V and 6 bases at J, with 12 bases in the middle. The CDR3 extends over 13 amino acids. CDR1 is DFQATT, CDR2 SNEGSKA, per germline (reference sequence). The CDR3: CSARRTTGNEQFF. As DNA, the CDR3 is TGCAGTGCTAGGAGGACCACGGGCAATGAGCAGTTCTTC.

The chain carries TRBV27 and TRBJ1-1, with 7 bases fitting TRBD1. The CDR3 covers 12 residues. Germline trimming cut 5 bases from V and 8 bases from J; bases unmatched to any gene: 5. The germline V gene has CDR1 MNHEY and CDR2 SMNVEV (reference sequence). CDR3 sequence reads: CASSPRTGEAFF. The CDR3 DNA is TGTGCCAGCAGTCCGCGGACAGGAGAAGCTTTCTTT.

This clonotype was seen more than once but under ten times. The rearrangement links TRBV28 to TRBJ2-3; 7 positions match TRBD2. This CDR3 region has 18 residues. Unmatched junction bases numbered 14, after V lost 5 bases and J lost 0 bases. Germline V gene lookup returns CDR1 MDHEN and CDR2 SYDVKM. This CDR3 reads CASSNVGRLAESTDTQYF. The CDR3 DNA reads TGTGCCAGCAGTAACGTGGGGAGGCTAGCGGAAAGCACAGATACGCAGTATTTT.

The chain couples TRBV12-5 to TRBJ2-2, with 10 bases fitting TRBD2. Germline assignment: CDR1 LGHNT and CDR2 FRNRAP. CDR3 size: 16 residues. Trimming cost V 1 base and J 6 bases; bases outside gene matches: 5. CDR3 coding DNA: TGTGCTAGTGGTTTGGCGGTAGCGGGGGGTTCCGGGGAGCTGTTTTTT. Translation: CASGLAVAGGSGELFF.

This clonotype appeared once. An end of the junction differs from the germline gene, which may be a read error. This chain joins TRBV12-3 or TRBV12-4 and TRBJ2-1; TRBD2 agrees at 7 bases. The CDR3 consists of 15 residues. CDR3 nucleotides: TGTGCCAGCAGTTTAGGAGCGGGAACCTACAATGAGCAGCTCTTC. Translating it yields CASSLGAGTYNEQLF.

This clonotype was found a few times. V is TRBV7-2 and J is TRBJ1-4; D gene unclear. CDR3 size: 13 residues. V gave up 5 bases and J gave up 7 bases, with 11 bases separating them. Germline CDR1 is SGHTA and CDR2 is FQGNSA. The CDR3 here is CASSPEGREKLFF. As DNA, the CDR3 is TGTGCCAGCAGCCCTGAGGGTCGTGAAAAACTGTTTTTT.

The chain uses TRBV5-1 and TRBJ2-5; 8 bases are a match to TRBD2. There are 16 residues in the CDR3. V dropped 0 bases and J dropped 1; count of bases not matched to a gene: 5. Germline V gene sequence: CDR1 SGHRS, CDR2 YFSETQ. This chain's CDR3 is CASSLASGGTQETQYF. As DNA, the CDR3 is TGCGCCAGCAGCTTGGCCAGCGGGGGAACCCAAGAGACCCAGTACTTC.

This clonotype was detected a few times. The rearrangement uses TRBV4-1 and TRBJ2-4; 9 nucleotides align to TRBD2. Germline V gene sequence: CDR1 MGHRA, CDR2 YSYEKL. The trim removed 1 base at V and 12 bases at J, leaving 4 bases unmatched. CDR3 length: 13 residues. CDR3 sequence (DNA): TGCGCCAGCAGCCAAGTTTTAGCGGGAGATCAGTACTTC. Protein product: CASSQVLAGDQYF.

The chain links TRBV29-1 to TRBJ2-7, with D hard to call. The CDR3 runs to 11 residues. In germline, CDR1 is SQVTM, CDR2 ANQGSEA. The CDR3 sequence: CSAGHYYEQYF. CDR3 DNA: TGCAGTGCTGGCCACTACTACGAGCAGTACTTC.

This clonotype occurred a few times. The chain uses TRBV2 and TRBJ1-4; no clear D. Trimming took off 10 bases at V and 8 bases at J, with 17 bases between the two ends. Looked up from germline, CDR1 is SNHLY and CDR2 is FYNNEI. The CDR3 has 13 amino acids. CDR3 bases: TGTGCCACCCGGGAGGAGGCCCCCGAAAAACTGTTTTTT. It encodes CATREEAPEKLFF. The full variable domain, with the rest looked up from reference TRBV2 and TRBJ1-4, is EPEVTQTPSHQVTQMGQEVILRCVPISNHLYFYWYRQILGQKVEFLVSFYNNEISEKSEIFDDQFSVERPDGSNFTLKIRSTKLEDSAMYFCATREEAPEKLFFGSGTQLSVL.

The chain recombines TRBV28 with TRBJ1-4; D is undetermined. Trimming left V 7 bases short and J 11 bases short, with 20 bases between. CDR1 is MDHEN and CDR2 is SYDVKM in the germline V gene. CDR3 length: 14 residues. CDR3 nucleotides: TGTGCCAGCACCCCGGTCTCGAAGAATATGAAACTGTTTTTT. Translation: CASTPVSKNMKLFF.

The DNA of the CDR3 is TGTGCCAGCAGTTTTTCCGGGACAACTCCCGGGGAGCTGTTTTTT. As protein: CASSFSGTTPGELFF. The chain employs TRBV6-5 and TRBJ2-2; D is perhaps TRBD1 (6 bases). The CDR3 is 15 amino acids. Trimming removed 4 bases from V and 6 bases from J, with 15 bases in between. Germline CDR1 is MNHEY and CDR2 is SVGAGI.

The gene calls are TRBV12-3 or TRBV12-4 and TRBJ2-2; the match to TRBD1 covers 7 bases. V shed 6 bases, J shed 5 bases, and the junction held 9 bases outside the gene matches. This CDR3 is built from 15 residues. CDR3 nucleotide sequence: TGTGCCAGCAGCCGGGACAGAGAGGGAACCGGGGAGCTGTTTTTT. This gives the protein CASSRDREGTGELFF.